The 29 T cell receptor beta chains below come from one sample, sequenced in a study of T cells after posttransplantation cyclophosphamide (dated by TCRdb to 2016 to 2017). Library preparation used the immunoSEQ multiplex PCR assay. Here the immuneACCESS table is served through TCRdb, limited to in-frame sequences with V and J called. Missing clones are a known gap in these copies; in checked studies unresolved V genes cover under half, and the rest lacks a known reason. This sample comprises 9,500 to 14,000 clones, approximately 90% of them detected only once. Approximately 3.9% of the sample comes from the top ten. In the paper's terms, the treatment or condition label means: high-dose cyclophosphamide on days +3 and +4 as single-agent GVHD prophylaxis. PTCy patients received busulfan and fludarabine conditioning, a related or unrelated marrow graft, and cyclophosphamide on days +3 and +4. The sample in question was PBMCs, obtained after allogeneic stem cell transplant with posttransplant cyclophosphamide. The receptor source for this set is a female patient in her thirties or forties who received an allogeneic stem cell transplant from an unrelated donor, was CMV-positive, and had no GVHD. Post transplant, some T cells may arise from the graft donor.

Here the CDR3 DNA reads TGTGCCAGCAGCTTCGACAGGGGCTATGGCTACACCTTC. This codes for CASSFDRGYGYTF. V and J are TRBV11-2 and TRBJ1-2, with TRBD1 identical over 8 bases. The CDR3 covers 13 residues. CDR1 SGHAT and CDR2 FQNNGV come from the germline V gene. With 3 bases clipped from V and 4 bases from J, the junction kept 1 base outside the gene matches. Using reference TRBV11-2 and TRBJ1-2 for the parts outside the CDR3, the full variable domain is EAGVAQSPRYKIIEKRQSVAFWCNPISGHATLYWYQQILGQGPKLLIQFQNNGVVDDSQLPKDRFSAERLKGVDSTLKIQPAKLEDSAVYLCASSFDRGYGYTFGSGTRLTVV.

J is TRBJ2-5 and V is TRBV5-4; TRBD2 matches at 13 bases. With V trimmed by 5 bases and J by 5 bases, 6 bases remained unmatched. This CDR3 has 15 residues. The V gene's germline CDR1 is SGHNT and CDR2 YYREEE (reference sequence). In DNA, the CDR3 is TGTGCCAGCAGTGGACTAGCGGGAGTTCGGGAGACCCAGTACTTC. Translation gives CASSGLAGVRETQYF. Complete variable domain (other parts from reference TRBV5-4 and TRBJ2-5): ETGVTQSPTHLIKTRGQQVTLRCSSQSGHNTVSWYQQALGQGPQFIFQYYREEENGRGNFPPRFSGLQFPNYSSELNVNALELDDSALYLCASSGLAGVRETQYFGPGTRLLVL.

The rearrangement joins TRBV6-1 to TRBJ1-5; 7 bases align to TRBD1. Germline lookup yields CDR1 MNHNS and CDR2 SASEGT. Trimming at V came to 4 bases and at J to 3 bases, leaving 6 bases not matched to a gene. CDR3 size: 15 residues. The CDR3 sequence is CASSGLTGHNQPQHF. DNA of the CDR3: TGTGCCAGCAGTGGTTTGACAGGGCACAATCAGCCCCAGCATTTT.

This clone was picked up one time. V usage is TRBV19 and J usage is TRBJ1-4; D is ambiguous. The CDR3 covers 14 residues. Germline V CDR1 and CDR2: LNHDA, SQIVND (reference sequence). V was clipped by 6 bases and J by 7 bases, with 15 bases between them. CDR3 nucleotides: TGTGCCAGTAGGCCCCGGGGTCAAGGTGAAAAACTGTTTTTT. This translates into CASRPRGQGEKLFF.

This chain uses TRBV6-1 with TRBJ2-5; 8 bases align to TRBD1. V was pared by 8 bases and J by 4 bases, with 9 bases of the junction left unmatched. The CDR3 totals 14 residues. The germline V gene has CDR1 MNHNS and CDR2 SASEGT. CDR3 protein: CASGRQGQGETQYF. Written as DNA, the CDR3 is TGTGCCAGCGGAAGACAGGGGCAAGGAGAGACCCAGTACTTC.

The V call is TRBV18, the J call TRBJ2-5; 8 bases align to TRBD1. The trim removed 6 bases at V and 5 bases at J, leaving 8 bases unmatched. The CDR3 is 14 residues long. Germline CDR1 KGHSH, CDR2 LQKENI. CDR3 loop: CASSPTGVVETQYF. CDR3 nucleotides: TGTGCCAGCTCTCCGACAGGGGTTGTGGAGACCCAGTACTTC.

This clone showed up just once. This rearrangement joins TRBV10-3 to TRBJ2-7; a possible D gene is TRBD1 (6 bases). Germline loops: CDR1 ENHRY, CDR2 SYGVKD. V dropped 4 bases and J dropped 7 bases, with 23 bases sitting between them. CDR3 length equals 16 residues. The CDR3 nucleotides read TGTGCCATCAGTGTTTTGGGTGTCCAGGGGACGCAGGAGCAGTACTTC. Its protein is CAISVLGVQGTQEQYF.

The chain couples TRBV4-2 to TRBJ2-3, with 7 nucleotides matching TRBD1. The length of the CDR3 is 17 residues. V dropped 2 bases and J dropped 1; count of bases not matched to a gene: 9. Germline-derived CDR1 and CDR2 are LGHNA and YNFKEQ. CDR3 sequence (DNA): TGTGCCAGCAGCCAAAAACAGGGGTTCGGGGGCACAGATACGCAGTATTTT. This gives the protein CASSQKQGFGGTDTQYF.

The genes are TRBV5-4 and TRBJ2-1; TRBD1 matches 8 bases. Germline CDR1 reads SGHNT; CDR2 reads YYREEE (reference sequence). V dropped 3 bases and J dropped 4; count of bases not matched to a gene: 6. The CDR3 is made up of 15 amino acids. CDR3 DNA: TGTGCCAGCAGCTCAAAGGACAGGGCTTACAATGAGCAGTTCTTC. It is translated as CASSSKDRAYNEQFF.

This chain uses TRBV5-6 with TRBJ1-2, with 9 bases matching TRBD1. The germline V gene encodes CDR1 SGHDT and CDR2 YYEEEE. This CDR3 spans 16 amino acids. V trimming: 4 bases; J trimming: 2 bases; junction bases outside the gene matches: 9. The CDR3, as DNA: TGTGCCAGCAGCCGCCCTACCGGGACAGGGAACTATGGCTACACCTTC. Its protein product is CASSRPTGTGNYGYTF.

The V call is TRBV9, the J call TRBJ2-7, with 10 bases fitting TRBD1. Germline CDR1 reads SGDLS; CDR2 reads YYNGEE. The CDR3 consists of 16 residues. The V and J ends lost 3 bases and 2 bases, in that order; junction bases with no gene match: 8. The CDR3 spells CASSAYVGTGAYEQYF. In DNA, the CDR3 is TGTGCCAGCAGCGCCTACGTCGGGACAGGGGCCTACGAGCAGTACTTC.

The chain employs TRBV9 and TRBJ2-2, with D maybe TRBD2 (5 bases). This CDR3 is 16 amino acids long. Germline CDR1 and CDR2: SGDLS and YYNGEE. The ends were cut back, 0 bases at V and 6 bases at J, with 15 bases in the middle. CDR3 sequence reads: CASSVATVTIPGELFF. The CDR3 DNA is TGTGCCAGCAGCGTAGCTACCGTGACTATTCCCGGGGAGCTGTTTTTT.

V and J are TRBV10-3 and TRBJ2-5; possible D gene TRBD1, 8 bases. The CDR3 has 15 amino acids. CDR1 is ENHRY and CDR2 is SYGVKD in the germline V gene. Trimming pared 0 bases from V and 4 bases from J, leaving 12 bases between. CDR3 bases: TGTGCCATCAGTGAGTCGGACAGGGAGGGAGAGACCCAGTACTTC. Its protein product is CAISESDREGETQYF.

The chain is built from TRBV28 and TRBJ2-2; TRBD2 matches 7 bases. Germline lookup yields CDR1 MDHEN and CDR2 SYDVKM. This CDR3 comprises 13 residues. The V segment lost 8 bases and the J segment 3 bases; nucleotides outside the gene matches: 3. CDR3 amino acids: CASGRVDTGELFF. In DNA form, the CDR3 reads TGTGCCAGCGGGAGGGTAGACACCGGGGAGCTGTTTTTT.

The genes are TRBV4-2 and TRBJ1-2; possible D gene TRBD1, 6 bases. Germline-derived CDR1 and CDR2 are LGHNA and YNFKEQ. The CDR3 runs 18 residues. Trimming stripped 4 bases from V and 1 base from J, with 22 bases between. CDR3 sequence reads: CASSPGTTYNNDNYGYTF. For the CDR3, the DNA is TGTGCCAGCAGCCCCGGGACAACTTATAATAACGATAACTATGGCTACACCTTC.

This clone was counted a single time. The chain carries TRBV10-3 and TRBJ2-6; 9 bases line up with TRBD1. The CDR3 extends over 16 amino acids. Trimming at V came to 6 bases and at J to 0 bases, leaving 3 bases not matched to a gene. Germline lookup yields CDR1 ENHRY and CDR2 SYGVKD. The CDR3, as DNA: TGTGCCATCAGATGGACAGGGGACTCTGGGGCCAACGTCCTGACTTTC. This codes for CAIRWTGDSGANVLTF.

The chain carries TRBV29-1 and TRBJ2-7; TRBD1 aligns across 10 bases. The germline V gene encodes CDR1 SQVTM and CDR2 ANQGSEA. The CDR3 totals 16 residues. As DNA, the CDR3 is TGCAGTATTCTCGGTACGGGACAGGGGCCCTCCTACGAGCAGTACTTC. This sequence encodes CSILGTGQGPSYEQYF.

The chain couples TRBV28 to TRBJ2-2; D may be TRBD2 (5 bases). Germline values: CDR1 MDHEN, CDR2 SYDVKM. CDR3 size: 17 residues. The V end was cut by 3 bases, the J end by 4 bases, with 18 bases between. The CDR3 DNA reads TGTGCCAGCAGTTTGCTAGCTACGATAATAAGCACCGGGGAGCTGTTTTTT. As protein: CASSLLATIISTGELFF.

CDR3 region: CASSWGGPTVNTEAFF. Written as DNA, the CDR3 is TGCGCCAGCAGCTGGGGGGGGCCCACAGTGAACACTGAAGCTTTCTTT. The rearrangement uses TRBV5-1 and TRBJ1-1, with TRBD1 as a possible D gene (6 bases). Germline CDR1 reads SGHRS; CDR2 reads YFSETQ. The CDR3 is 16 amino acids. Trimming stripped 3 bases from V and 0 bases from J, with 15 bases between. The entire variable domain, with the rest obtained from reference TRBV5-1 and TRBJ1-1, is as follows: KAGVTQTPRYLIKTRGQQVTLSCSPISGHRSVSWYQQTPGQGLQFLFEYFSETQRNKGNFPGRFSGRQFSNSRSEMNVSTLELGDSALYLCASSWGGPTVNTEAFFGQGTRLTVV.

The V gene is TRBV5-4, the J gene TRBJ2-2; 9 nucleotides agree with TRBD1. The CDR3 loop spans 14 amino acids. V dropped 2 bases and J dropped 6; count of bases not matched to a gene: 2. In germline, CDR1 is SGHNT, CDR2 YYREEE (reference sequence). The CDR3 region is CASSFDRGAGELFF. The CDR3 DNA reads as TGTGCCAGCAGCTTCGACAGGGGGGCCGGGGAGCTGTTTTTT.

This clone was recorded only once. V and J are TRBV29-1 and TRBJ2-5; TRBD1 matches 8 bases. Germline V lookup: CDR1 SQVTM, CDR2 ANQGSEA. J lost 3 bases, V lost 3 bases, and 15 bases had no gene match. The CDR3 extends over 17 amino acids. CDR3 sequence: CSVDGRWSGGAEETQYF. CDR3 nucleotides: TGCAGCGTTGACGGAAGGTGGTCAGGGGGCGCGGAAGAGACCCAGTACTTC.

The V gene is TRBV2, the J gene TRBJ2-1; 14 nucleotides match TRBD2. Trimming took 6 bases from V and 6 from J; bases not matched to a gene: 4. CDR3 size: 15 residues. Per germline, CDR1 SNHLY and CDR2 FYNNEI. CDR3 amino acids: CASRETSGGANEQFF. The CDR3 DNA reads TGTGCCAGCAGAGAGACTAGCGGGGGGGCCAATGAGCAGTTCTTC.

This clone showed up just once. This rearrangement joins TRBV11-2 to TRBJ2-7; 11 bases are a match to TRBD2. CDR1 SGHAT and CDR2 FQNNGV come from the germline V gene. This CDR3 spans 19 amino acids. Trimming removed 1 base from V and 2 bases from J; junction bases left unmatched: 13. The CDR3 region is CASSLVWGVLAGDPYEQYF. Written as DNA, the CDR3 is TGTGCCAGCAGCTTAGTGTGGGGGGTACTAGCGGGGGATCCCTACGAGCAGTACTTC.

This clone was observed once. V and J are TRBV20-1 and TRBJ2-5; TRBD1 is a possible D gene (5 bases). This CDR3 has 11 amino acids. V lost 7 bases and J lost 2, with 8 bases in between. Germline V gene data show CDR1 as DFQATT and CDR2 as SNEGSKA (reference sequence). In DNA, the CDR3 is TGCAGTGTTGGGGCGCAAGAGACCCAGTACTTC. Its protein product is CSVGAQETQYF.

DNA for the CDR3: TGCGCCAGCAGCTTGGGACTAGCGGGGGCTGCCTCCTACGAGCAGTACTTC. Amino acid sequence: CASSLGLAGAASYEQYF. The rearrangement uses TRBV5-1 and TRBJ2-7; the match to TRBD2 covers 12 bases. J was trimmed by 0 bases and V by 0 bases; bases with no gene match: 4. The germline V gene encodes CDR1 SGHRS and CDR2 YFSETQ. CDR3 length: 17 amino acids.

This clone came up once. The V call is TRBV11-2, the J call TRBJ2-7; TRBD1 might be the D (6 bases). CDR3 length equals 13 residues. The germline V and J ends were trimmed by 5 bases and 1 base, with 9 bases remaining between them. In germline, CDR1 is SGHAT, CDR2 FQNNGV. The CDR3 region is CASSPGVSYEQYF. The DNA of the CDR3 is TGTGCCAGCAGCCCAGGGGTGTCCTACGAGCAGTACTTC.

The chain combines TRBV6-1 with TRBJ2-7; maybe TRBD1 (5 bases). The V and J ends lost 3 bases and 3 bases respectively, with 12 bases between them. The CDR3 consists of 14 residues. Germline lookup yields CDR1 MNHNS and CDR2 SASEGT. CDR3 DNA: TGTGCCAGCAGTGATTTAAGGGGTCGCTACGAGCAGTACTTC. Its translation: CASSDLRGRYEQYF.

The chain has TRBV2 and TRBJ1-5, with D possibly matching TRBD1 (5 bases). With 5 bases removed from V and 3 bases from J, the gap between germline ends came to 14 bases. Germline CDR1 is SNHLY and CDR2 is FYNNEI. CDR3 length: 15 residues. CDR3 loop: CASSPGGFPNQPQHF. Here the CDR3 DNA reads TGTGCCAGCAGTCCCGGGGGGTTTCCCAATCAGCCCCAGCATTTT.

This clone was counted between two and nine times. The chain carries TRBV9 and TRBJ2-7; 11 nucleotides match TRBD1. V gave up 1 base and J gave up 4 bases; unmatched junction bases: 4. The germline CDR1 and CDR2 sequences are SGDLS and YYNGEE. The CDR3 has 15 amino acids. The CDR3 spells CASSVWTGGFYEQYF. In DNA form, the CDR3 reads TGTGCCAGCAGCGTATGGACAGGGGGCTTTTACGAGCAGTACTTC.